This T cell receptor (beta chain) was recorded in a study of T-cell memory formation after mild COVID-19. Overall study context: TCR clusters were mostly donor specific.

This clonotype turned up a few times. Its target is not known. Constant-segment primers and 5'RACE yielded cDNA libraries for TCR alpha and TCR beta, each carrying sample barcodes and UMIs. TCRdb re-analysed the 5' RACE reads in MiXCR, keeping a single row per CDR3 protein. Among around 320,000 distinct CDR3 sequences listed, over 11% were seen once. Study findings and constraints: Cross-reactive memory apparently joined, as some responding clones appeared in pre-infection memory. The authors left the SARS-CoV-2 specificity of second-wave clones peaking on day 37 unconfirmed.

The source is a man aged 18 to 35 who had mild COVID-19 (a few samples of this study predate the infection). Cell type and time point are not known. Sequenced sample: PBMCs or a T cell subset sorted from them (not recorded which).

The CDR3 DNA sequence: TGTGCCAGCAGCTCCGGGGGAGGTGATGAAGCTTTCTTT. Protein: CASSSGGGDEAFF. The chain couples TRBV7-8 to TRBJ1-1, with a tentative D call TRBD1 (5 bases). V gave up 4 bases and J gave up 7 bases, with 13 bases separating them. The CDR3 sequence is 13 residues long. Germline CDR1 and CDR2: SGHVS and FQNEAQ.